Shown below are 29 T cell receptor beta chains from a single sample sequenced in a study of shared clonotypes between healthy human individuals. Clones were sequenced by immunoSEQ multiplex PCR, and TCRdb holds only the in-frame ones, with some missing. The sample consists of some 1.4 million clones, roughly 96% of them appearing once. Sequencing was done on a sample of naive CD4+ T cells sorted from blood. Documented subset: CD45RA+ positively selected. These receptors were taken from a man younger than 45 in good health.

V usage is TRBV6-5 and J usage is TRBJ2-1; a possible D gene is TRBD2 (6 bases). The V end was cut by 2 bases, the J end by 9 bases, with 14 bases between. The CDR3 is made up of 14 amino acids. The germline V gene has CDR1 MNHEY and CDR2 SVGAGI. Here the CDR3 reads CASSYPLPGSEQFF. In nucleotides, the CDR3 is TGTGCCAGCAGTTACCCCTTACCCGGGAGTGAGCAGTTCTTC.

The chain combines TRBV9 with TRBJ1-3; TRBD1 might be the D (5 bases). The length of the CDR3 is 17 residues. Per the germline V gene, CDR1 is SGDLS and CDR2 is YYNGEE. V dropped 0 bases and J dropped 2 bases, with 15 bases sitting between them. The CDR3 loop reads CASSVDSGWFTGNTIYF. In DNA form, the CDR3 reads TGTGCCAGCAGCGTAGACTCAGGGTGGTTTACTGGAAACACCATATATTTT.

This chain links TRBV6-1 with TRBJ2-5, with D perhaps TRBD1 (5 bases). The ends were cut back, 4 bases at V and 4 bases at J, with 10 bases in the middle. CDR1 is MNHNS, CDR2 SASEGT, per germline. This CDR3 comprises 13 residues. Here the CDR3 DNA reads TGTGCCAGCAGTGCAGGGCTCGGAGAGACCCAGTACTTC. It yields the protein CASSAGLGETQYF.

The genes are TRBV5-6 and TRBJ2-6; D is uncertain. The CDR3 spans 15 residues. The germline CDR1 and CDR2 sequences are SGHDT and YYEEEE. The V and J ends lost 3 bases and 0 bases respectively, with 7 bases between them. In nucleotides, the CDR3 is TGTGCCAGCAGCTCGGACCTCTCTGGGGCCAACGTCCTGACTTTC. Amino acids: CASSSDLSGANVLTF.

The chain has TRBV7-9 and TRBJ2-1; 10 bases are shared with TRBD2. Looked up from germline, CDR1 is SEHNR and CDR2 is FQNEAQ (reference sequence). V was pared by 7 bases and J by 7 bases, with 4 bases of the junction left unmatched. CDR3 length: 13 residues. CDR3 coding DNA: TGTGCCAGCAAGGCTAGCGGGAGTAATGAGCAGTTCTTC. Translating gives CASKASGSNEQFF.

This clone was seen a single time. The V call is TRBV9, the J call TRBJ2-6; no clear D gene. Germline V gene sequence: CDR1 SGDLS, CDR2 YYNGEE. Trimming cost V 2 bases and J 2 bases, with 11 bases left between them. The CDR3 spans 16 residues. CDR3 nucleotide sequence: TGTGCCAGCAGCGTCGACCAGGAACCTGGGGCCAACGTCCTGACTTTC. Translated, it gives CASSVDQEPGANVLTF. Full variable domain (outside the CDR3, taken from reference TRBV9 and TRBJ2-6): DSGVTQTPKHLITATGQRVTLRCSPRSGDLSVYWYQQSLDQGLQFLIQYYNGEERAKGNILERFSAQQFPDLHSELNLSSLELGDSALYFCASSVDQEPGANVLTFGAGSRLTVL.

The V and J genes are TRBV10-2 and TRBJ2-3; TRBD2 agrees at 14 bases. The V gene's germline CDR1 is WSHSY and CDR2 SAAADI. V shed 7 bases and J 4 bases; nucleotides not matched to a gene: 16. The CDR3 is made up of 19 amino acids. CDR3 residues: CASNIGLAGGRGNADTQYF. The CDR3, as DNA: TGCGCCAGCAACATCGGACTAGCGGGAGGAAGGGGGAACGCAGATACGCAGTATTTT.

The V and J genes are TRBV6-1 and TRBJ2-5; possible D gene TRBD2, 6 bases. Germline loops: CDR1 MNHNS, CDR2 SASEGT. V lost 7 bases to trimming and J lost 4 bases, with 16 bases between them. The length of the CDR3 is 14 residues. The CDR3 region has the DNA TGTGCCAGCAATTCCCGGGACTGGGGAGAGACCCAGTACTTC. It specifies CASNSRDWGETQYF.

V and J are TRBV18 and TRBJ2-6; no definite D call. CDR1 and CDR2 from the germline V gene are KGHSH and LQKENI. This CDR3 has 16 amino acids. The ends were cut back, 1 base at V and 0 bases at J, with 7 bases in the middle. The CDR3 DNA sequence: TGTGCCAGCTCACCACTTCGGCACTCTGGGGCCAACGTCCTGACTTTC. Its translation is CASSPLRHSGANVLTF.

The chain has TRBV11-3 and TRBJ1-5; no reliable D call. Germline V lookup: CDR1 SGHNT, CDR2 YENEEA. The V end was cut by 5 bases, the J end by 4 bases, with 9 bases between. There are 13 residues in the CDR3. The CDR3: CASSAWTNQPQHF. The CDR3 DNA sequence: TGTGCCAGCAGCGCCTGGACGAATCAGCCCCAGCATTTT.

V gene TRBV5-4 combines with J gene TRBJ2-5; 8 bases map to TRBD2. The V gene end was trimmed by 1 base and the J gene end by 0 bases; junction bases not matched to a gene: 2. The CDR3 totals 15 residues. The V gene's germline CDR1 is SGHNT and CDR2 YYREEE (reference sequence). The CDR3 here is CASSLMGLDQETQYF. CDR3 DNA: TGTGCCAGCAGCTTGATGGGACTAGACCAAGAGACCCAGTACTTC.

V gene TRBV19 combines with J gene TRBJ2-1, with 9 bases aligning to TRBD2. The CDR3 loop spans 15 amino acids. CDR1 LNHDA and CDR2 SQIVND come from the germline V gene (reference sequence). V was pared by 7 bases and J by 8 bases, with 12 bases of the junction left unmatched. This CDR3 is CASTLAGGPVHEQFF. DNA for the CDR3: TGTGCCAGTACCCTTGCGGGAGGGCCGGTTCATGAGCAGTTCTTC.

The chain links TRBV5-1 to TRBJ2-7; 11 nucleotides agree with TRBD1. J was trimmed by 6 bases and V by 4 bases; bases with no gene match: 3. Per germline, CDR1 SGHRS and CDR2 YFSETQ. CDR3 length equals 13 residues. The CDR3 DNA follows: TGCGCCAGCAGCAGGGGGACAGGGGGCGAGCAGTACTTC. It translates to CASSRGTGGEQYF. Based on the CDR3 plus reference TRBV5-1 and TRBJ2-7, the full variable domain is KAGVTQTPRYLIKTRGQQVTLSCSPISGHRSVSWYQQTPGQGLQFLFEYFSETQRNKGNFPGRFSGRQFSNSRSEMNVSTLELGDSALYLCASSRGTGGEQYFGPGTRLTVT.

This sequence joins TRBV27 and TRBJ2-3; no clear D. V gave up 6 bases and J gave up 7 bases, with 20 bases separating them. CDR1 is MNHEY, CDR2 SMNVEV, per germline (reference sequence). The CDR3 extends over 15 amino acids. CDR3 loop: CASSSPLRSYNTQYF. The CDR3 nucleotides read TGTGCCAGCAGCAGTCCGCTACGATCCTACAATACGCAGTATTTT.

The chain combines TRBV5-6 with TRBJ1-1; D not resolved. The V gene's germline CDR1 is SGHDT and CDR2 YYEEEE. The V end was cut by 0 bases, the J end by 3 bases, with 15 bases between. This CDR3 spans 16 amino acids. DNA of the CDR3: TGTGCCAGCAGCTTGGGCCCCCACGACGTAGACACTGAAGCTTTCTTT. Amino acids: CASSLGPHDVDTEAFF.

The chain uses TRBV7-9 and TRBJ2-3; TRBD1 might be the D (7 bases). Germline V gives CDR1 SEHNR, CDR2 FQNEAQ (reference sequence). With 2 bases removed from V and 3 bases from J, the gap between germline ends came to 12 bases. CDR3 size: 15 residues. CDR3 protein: CASSLLGGQTDTQYF. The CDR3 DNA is TGTGCCAGCAGCTTACTGGGGGGACAGACAGATACGCAGTATTTT. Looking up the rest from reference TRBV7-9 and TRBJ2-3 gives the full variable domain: DTGVSQNPRHKITKRGQNVTFRCDPISEHNRLYWYRQTLGQGPEFLTYFQNEAQLEKSRLLSDRFSAERPKGSFSTLEIQRTEQGDSAMYLCASSLLGGQTDTQYFGPGTRLTVL.

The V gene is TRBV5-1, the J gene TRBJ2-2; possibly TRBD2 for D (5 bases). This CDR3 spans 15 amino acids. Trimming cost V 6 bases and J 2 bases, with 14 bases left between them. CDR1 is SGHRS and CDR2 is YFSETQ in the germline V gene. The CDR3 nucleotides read TGCGCCAGCACCGCTCCGGGATCCAACACCGGGGAGCTGTTTTTT. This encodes CASTAPGSNTGELFF.

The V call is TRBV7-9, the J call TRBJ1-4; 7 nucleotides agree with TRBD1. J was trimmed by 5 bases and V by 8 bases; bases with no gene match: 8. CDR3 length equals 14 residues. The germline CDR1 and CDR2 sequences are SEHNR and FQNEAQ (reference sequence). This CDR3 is CASDRGTANEKLFF. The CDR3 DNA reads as TGTGCCAGCGACCGCGGGACAGCAAATGAAAAACTGTTTTTT.

The CDR3 nucleotides are TGCGCCAGCAGCTTGGCCCGCACAGGGCCACACGAGCAGTACTTC. As protein: CASSLARTGPHEQYF. The rearrangement links TRBV5-1 to TRBJ2-7; D is possibly TRBD1 (6 bases). The V and J ends lost 0 bases and 5 bases respectively, with 15 bases between them. Germline V lookup: CDR1 SGHRS, CDR2 YFSETQ. This CDR3 is 15 amino acids long. Filled out from reference TRBV5-1 and TRBJ2-7, the complete variable domain reads KAGVTQTPRYLIKTRGQQVTLSCSPISGHRSVSWYQQTPGQGLQFLFEYFSETQRNKGNFPGRFSGRQFSNSRSEMNVSTLELGDSALYLCASSLARTGPHEQYFGPGTRLTVT.

CDR3 in DNA: TGTGCCAGCAGTTACTCGAACCGACTAAACACTGAAGCTTTCTTT. Protein sequence: CASSYSNRLNTEAFF. The rearrangement uses TRBV6-5 and TRBJ1-1; D is uncertain. V was trimmed by 0 bases and J by 2 bases, leaving 10 bases between them. The V gene's germline CDR1 is MNHEY and CDR2 SVGAGI. The CDR3 consists of 15 residues.

CDR3 DNA sequence: TGTGCCAGCGGGGACAGCAACTATGGCTACACCTTC. Encoded protein: CASGDSNYGYTF. This chain connects TRBV19 to TRBJ1-2; the match to TRBD1 covers 7 bases. The germline CDR1 and CDR2 sequences are LNHDA and SQIVND (reference sequence). The CDR3 consists of 12 residues. V dropped 9 bases and J dropped 2; count of bases not matched to a gene: 3.

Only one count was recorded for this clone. The CDR3 spells CASSSDTGSVGNEQFF. In DNA form, the CDR3 reads TGCGCCAGCAGCTCGGATACCGGGTCCGTGGGCAATGAGCAGTTCTTC. The chain has TRBV5-1 and TRBJ2-1; D not resolved. The ends were cut back, 3 bases at V and 6 bases at J, with 19 bases in the middle. The CDR3 is made up of 16 amino acids. From germline, CDR1 is SGHRS and CDR2 YFSETQ.

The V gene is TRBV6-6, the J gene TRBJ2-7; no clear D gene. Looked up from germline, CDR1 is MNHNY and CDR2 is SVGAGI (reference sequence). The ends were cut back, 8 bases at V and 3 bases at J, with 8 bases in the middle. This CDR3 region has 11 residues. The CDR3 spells CASVLNYEQYF. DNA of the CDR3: TGTGCCAGCGTACTGAACTACGAGCAGTACTTC.

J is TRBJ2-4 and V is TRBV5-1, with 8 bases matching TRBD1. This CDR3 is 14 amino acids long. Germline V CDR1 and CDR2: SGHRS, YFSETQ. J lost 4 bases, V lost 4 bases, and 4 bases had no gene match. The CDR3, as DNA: TGCGCCAGCAGCAGCCGGACAGGGAAAAACATTCAGTACTTC. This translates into CASSSRTGKNIQYF.

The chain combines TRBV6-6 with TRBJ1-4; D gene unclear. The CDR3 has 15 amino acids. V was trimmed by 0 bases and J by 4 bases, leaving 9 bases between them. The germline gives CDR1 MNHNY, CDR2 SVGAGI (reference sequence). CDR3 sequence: CASSYSRVNNEKLFF. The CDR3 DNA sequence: TGTGCCAGCAGTTACTCGCGGGTAAATAATGAAAAACTGTTTTTT.

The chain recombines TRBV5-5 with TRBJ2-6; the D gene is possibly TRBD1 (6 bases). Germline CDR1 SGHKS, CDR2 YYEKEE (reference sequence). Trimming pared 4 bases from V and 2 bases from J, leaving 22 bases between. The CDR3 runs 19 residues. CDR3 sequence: CASSNQPGTNVPGANVLTF. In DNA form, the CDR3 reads TGTGCCAGCAGCAATCAGCCCGGGACAAATGTTCCTGGGGCCAACGTCCTGACTTTC.

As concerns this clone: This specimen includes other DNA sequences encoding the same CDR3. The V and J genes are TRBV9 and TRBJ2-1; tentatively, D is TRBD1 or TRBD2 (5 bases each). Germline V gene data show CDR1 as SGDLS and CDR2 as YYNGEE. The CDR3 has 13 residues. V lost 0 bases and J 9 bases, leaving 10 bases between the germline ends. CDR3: CASSVVGAGEQFF. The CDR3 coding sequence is TGTGCCAGCAGCGTAGTAGGGGCGGGTGAGCAGTTCTTC.

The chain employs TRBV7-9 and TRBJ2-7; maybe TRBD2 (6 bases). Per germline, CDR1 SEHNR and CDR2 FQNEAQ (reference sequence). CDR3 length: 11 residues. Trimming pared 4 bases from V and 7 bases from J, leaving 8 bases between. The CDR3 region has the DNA TGTGCCAGCAGCTCCCGGGGGGAGCAGTACTTC. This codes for CASSSRGEQYF.

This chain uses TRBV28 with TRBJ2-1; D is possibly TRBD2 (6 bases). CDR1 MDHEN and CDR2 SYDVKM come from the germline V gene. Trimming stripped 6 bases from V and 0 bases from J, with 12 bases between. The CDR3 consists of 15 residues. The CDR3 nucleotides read TGTGCCAGCAGGTTGTTGGGGGGCTCCTACAATGAGCAGTTCTTC. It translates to CASRLLGGSYNEQFF.